Presented here are 8 T cell receptor beta chains from one specimen sequenced in a study of cytomegalovirus exposure and HLA in healthy donors (dated by TCRdb to about 2017). Libraries were constructed by the immunoSEQ multiplex PCR assay. For the multiplex PCR, a mixture combining 60 forward primers for TCR Vbeta segments and 13 reverse primers for TCR Jbeta segments was used. The source is immuneACCESS, and TCRdb retained only in-frame sequences with V and J called. Part of the clones is not carried over; for the studies checked, unresolved V genes explain less than half of this, and the remainder is unexplained. In this sample the table shows just over 200,000 clones, about 81% of which occur a single time. Together, the top ten hold less than 3% of the sample. The source material was PBMCs. All receptors derive from a middle-aged woman in good health and CMV-seronegative.

The chain is built from TRBV14 and TRBJ2-3, with D possibly matching TRBD2 (5 bases). Germline V gene lookup returns CDR1 SGHDN and CDR2 FVKESK. V lost 5 bases, J lost 6 bases, and 24 bases lay in between. This CDR3 has 17 amino acids. CDR3 protein: CASSALEPGYPGDTQYF. In DNA form, the CDR3 reads TGTGCCAGCAGCGCCTTAGAACCGGGGTACCCCGGGGATACGCAGTATTTT. The entire variable domain, with the rest obtained from reference TRBV14 and TRBJ2-3, is as follows: EAGVTQFPSHSVIEKGQTVTLRCDPISGHDNLYWYRRVMGKEIKFLLHFVKESKQDESGMPNNRFLAERTGGTYSTLKVQPAELEDSGVYFCASSALEPGYPGDTQYFGPGTRLTVL.

V usage is TRBV6-6 and J usage is TRBJ2-1; 10 bases are a match to TRBD2. Germline V CDR1 and CDR2: MNHNY, SVGAGI (reference sequence). The V gene end was trimmed by 0 bases and the J gene end by 9 bases; junction bases not matched to a gene: 8. This CDR3 comprises 16 residues. CDR3 DNA: TGTGCCAGCAGTTACTCGGGTCTAGCGGGAGTAGGTGAGCAGTTCTTC. Translation: CASSYSGLAGVGEQFF.

This clone was seen only a few times. The V call is TRBV9, the J call TRBJ2-1, with D perhaps TRBD1 (5 bases). Germline V gene lookup returns CDR1 SGDLS and CDR2 YYNGEE. The V end lost 0 bases, the J end lost 8 bases, and 9 bases lay between the germline ends. The CDR3 contains 13 residues. The CDR3 sequence is CASSVAQGHEQFF. CDR3 sequence (DNA): TGTGCCAGCAGCGTAGCTCAGGGTCATGAGCAGTTCTTC.

The chain joins TRBV27 to TRBJ1-2; D possibly corresponds to TRBD1 (6 bases). Germline lookup yields CDR1 MNHEY and CDR2 SMNVEV (reference sequence). The CDR3 contains 14 residues. The V gene lost 6 bases and the J gene lost 0 bases, with 11 bases spanning the gap. CDR3 amino acids: CASSWGGPNYGYTF. CDR3 nucleotide sequence: TGTGCCAGCAGCTGGGGGGGCCCTAACTATGGCTACACCTTC.

Regarding this clone: A junction boundary mismatches the germline segment, possibly from a read error. Other DNA sequences in this specimen translate into the identical CDR3. The chain couples TRBV29-1 to TRBJ2-2; 9 positions match TRBD1. Germline values: CDR1 SQVTM, CDR2 ANQGSEA. This CDR3 region has 14 residues. The CDR3 sequence is CSVKTGGNTGELFF. CDR3 coding DNA: TGCAGCGTGAAGACAGGGGGGAACACCGGGGAGCTATTTTTT.

The chain employs TRBV9 and TRBJ2-1; 11 bases are a match to TRBD2. Germline V CDR1 and CDR2: SGDLS, YYNGEE. V was pared by 0 bases and J by 2 bases, with 1 base of the junction left unmatched. The CDR3 contains 16 residues. CDR3 loop: CASSVVTSGAYNEQFF. The CDR3 coding sequence is TGTGCCAGCAGCGTAGTGACTAGCGGGGCCTACAATGAGCAGTTCTTC.

V is TRBV5-1 and J is TRBJ2-1; 7 bases match TRBD2. The CDR3 loop spans 13 amino acids. J was trimmed by 9 bases and V by 4 bases; bases with no gene match: 7. Germline lookup yields CDR1 SGHRS and CDR2 YFSETQ. The CDR3 bases are TGCGCCAGCAGCGCCGGACTAGGGTTTGAGCAGTTCTTC. It yields the protein CASSAGLGFEQFF.

A remark on this clone: Other DNA variants within this sample encode the same CDR3. The chain joins TRBV29-1 to TRBJ1-2; possible D gene TRBD1, 6 bases. V was pared by 6 bases and J by 3 bases, with 20 bases between. CDR1 is SQVTM, CDR2 ANQGSEA, per germline. The CDR3 contains 15 residues. The DNA of the CDR3 is TGCAGCGTCCGAGCCCCAGGGGAAAACGACTATGGCTACACCTTC. Encoded protein: CSVRAPGENDYGYTF.